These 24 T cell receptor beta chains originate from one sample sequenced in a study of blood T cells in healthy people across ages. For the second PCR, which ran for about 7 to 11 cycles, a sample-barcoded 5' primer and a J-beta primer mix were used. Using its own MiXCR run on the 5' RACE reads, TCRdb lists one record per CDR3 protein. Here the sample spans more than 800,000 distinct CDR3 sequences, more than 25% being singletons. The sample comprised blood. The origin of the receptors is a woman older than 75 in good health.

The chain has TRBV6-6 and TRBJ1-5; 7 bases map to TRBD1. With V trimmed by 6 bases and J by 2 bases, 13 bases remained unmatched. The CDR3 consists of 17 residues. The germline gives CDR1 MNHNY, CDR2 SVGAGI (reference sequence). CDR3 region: CASSDPGGANGNQPQHF. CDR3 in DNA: TGTGCCAGCAGCGATCCAGGGGGGGCTAATGGCAATCAGCCCCAGCATTTT.

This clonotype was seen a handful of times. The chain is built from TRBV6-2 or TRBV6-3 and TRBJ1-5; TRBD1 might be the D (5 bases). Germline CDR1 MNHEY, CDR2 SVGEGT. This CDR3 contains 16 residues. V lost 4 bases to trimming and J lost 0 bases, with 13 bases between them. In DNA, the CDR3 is TGTGCCAGCAGTTTTTCGACAGCTTATAGCAATCAGCCCCAGCATTTT. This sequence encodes CASSFSTAYSNQPQHF.

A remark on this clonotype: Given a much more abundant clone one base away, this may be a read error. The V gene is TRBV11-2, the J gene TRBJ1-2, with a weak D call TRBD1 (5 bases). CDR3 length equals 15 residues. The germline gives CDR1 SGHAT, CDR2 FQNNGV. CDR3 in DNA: TGTGCCAGCATCTTAGATCGGACAACTTCCTATGGCTACACCTTC. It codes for CASILDRTTSYGYTF.

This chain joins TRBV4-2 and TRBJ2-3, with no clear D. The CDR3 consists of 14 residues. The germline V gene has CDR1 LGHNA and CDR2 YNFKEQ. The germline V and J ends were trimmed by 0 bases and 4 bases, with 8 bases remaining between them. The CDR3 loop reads CASSQDLSADTQYF. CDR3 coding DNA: TGTGCCAGCAGCCAAGATCTCAGTGCAGATACGCAGTATTTT.

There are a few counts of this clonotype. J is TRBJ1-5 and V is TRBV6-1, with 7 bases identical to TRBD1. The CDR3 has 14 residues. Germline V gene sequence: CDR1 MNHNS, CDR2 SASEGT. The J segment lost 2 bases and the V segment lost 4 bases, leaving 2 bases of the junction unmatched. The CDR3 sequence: CASSGGQRNQPQHF. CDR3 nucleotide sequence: TGTGCCAGCAGTGGGGGACAGCGCAATCAGCCCCAGCATTTT.

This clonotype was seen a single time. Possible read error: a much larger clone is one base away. The CDR3 bases are TGCAGTGCTAGATCCCCTAGAGATCGGCCCCAGCATTTT. It is translated as CSARSPRDRPQHF. V gene TRBV20-1 combines with J gene TRBJ1-5; D ambiguous. The V gene's germline CDR1 is DFQATT and CDR2 SNEGSKA (reference sequence). V was clipped by 2 bases and J by 9 bases, with 14 bases between them. This CDR3 contains 13 residues.

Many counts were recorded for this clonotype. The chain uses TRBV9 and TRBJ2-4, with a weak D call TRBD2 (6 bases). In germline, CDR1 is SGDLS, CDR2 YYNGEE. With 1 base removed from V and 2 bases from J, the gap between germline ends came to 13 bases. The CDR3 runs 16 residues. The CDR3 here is CASSVSEGLTKNIQYF. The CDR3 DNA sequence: TGTGCCAGCAGCGTATCGGAGGGCTTGACCAAAAACATTCAGTACTTC.

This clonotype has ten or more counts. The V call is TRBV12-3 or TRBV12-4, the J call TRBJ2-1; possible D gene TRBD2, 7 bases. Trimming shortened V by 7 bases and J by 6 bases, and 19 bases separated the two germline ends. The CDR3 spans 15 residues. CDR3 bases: TGTGCCAGCACCCTGAGGCGGGGGCCCCTCAATGAGCAGTTCTTC. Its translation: CASTLRRGPLNEQFF.

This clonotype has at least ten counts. The CDR3 DNA follows: TGCATGGGAAGCGGGGGGGCCACAGATACGCAGTATTTT. Protein sequence: CMGSGGATDTQYF. This chain uses TRBV20-1 with TRBJ2-3, with TRBD2 identical over 10 bases. Germline V gene lookup returns CDR1 DFQATT and CDR2 SNEGSKA (reference sequence). This CDR3 is 13 amino acids long.

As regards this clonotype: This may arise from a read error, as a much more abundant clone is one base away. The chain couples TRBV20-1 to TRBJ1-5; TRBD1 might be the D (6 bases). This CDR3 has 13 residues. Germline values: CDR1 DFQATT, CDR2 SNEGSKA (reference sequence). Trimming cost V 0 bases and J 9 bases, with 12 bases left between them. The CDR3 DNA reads TGCAGTGCTAGAGATAGGGGGGGACGGCCCCAGCATTTT. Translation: CSARDRGGRPQHF.

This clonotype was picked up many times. The CDR3 spells CASSLWNQETQYF. The CDR3 DNA reads as TGCGCCAGCAGCTTGTGGAACCAAGAGACCCAGTACTTC. The rearrangement uses TRBV5-1 and TRBJ2-5, with D uncertain. CDR3 size: 13 residues. V lost 1 base and J lost 0, with 4 bases in between. Germline-derived CDR1 and CDR2 are SGHRS and YFSETQ.

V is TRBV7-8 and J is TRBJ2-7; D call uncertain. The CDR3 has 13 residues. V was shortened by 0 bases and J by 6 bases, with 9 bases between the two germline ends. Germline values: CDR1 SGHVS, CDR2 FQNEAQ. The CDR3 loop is CASSLATNGEQYF. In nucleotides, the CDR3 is TGTGCCAGCAGCTTAGCGACCAACGGCGAGCAGTACTTC.

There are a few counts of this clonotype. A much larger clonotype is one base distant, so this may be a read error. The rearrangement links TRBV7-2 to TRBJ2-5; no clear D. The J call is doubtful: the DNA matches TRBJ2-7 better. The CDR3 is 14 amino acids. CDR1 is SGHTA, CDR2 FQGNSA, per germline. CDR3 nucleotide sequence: TGTGCCAGCAGCGTTCAGGCCAGCTCCTGCGAGCAGTACTTC. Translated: CASSVQASSCEQYF.

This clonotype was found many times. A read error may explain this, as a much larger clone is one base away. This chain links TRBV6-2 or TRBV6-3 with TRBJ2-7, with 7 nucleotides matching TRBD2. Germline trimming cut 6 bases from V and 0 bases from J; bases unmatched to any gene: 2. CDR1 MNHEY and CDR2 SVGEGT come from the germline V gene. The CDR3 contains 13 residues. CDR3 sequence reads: CASSRDYSYEQYF. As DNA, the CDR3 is TGTGCCAGCAGCCGGGACTACTCCTACGAGCAGTACTTC.

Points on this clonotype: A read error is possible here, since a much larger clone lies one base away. The CDR3 loop is CASSLVNSNQPQHF. The CDR3 DNA sequence: TGTGCCAGCAGCTTAGTCAATAGCAATCAGCCCCAGCATTTT. The gene calls are TRBV7-8 and TRBJ1-5; no clear D. Trimming pared 1 base from V and 0 bases from J, leaving 4 bases between. Germline V gene data show CDR1 as SGHVS and CDR2 as FQNEAQ. CDR3 length: 14 amino acids.

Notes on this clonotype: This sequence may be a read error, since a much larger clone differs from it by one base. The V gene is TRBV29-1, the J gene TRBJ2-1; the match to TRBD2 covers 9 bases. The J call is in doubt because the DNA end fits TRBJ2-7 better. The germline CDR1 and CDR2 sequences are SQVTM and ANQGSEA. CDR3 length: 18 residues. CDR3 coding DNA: TGCAGCGTCAATGGGCTAGCGGGGACGGATGGGTCCTACAATGAGCAGTACTTC. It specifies CSVNGLAGTDGSYNEQYF.

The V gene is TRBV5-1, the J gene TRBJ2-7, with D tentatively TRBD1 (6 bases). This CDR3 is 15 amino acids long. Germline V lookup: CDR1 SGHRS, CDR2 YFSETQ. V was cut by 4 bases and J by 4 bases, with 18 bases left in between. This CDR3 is CASSISGTRSYEQYF. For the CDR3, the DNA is TGCGCCAGCAGCATTTCCGGGACACGTTCTTACGAGCAGTACTTC. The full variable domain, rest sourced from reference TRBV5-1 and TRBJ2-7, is KAGVTQTPRYLIKTRGQQVTLSCSPISGHRSVSWYQQTPGQGLQFLFEYFSETQRNKGNFPGRFSGRQFSNSRSEMNVSTLELGDSALYLCASSISGTRSYEQYFGPGTRLTVT.

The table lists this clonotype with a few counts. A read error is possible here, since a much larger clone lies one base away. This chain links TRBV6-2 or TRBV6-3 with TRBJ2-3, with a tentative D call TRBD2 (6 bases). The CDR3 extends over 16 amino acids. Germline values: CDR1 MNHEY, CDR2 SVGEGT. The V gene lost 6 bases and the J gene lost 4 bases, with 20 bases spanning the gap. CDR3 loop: CASSPTRTCGADTQYF. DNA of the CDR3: TGTGCCAGCAGCCCGACCCGGACTTGCGGGGCAGATACGCAGTATTTT.

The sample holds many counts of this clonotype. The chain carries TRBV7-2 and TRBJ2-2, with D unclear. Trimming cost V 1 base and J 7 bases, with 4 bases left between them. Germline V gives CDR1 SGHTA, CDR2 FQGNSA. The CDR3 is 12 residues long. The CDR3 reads CASSLDIGELFF. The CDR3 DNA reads TGTGCCAGCAGCTTAGATATCGGGGAGCTGTTTTTT.

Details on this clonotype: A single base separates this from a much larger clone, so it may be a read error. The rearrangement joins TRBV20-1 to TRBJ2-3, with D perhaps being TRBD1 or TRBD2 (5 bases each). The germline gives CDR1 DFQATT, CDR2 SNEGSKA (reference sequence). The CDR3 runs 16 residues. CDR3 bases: TGCAGTGCTAGAGACACTAGACAAGGACACACAGGTACGCAGTATTTT. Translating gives CSARDTRQGHTGTQYF.

CDR3 sequence (DNA): TGTGCCAGCAGTTCGGCTAGCGAGAGCTCCTACAATGAGCAGTTCTTC. Translated: CASSSASESSYNEQFF. This sequence joins TRBV12-3 or TRBV12-4 and TRBJ2-1; possible D gene TRBD2, 6 bases. The CDR3 length is 16 residues. The ends were cut back, 4 bases at V and 0 bases at J, with 13 bases in the middle.

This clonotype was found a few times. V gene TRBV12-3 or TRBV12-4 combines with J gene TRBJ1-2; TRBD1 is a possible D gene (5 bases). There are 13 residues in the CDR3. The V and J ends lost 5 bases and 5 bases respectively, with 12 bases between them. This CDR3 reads CASSPLRGYGYTF. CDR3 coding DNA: TGTGCCAGCAGTCCCCTCCGGGGGTATGGCTACACCTTC.

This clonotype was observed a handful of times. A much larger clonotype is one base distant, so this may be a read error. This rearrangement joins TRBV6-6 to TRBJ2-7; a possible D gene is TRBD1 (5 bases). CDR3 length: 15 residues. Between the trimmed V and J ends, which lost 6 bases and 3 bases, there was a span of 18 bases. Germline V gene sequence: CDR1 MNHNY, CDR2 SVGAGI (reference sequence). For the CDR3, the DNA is TGTGCCAGCAGAAGCTTGGCAGGGCCCCGCTACGAGCAGTACTTC. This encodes CASRSLAGPRYEQYF.

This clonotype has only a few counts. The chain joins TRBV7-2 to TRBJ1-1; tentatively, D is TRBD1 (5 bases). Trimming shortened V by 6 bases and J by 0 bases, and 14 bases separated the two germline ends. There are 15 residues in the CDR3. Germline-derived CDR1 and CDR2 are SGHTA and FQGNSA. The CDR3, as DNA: TGTGCCAGCAGTATACTACAGGAGATGAACACTGAAGCTTTCTTT. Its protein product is CASSILQEMNTEAFF.